This T cell receptor (beta chain) comes out of a study of blood T cell repertoires in COVID-19. About the research overall: Spain, Italy and the United States supplied samples that represented acute and convalescent COVID-19.

The CDR3 length is 12 residues. Germline loops: CDR1 MNHEY, CDR2 SVGAGI. V lost 6 bases to trimming and J lost 8 bases, with 13 bases between them. This clone was counted a single time. Sequencing used immunoSEQ multiplex PCR; TCRdb keeps in-frame clones, though not all of them. Among about 670,000 clones listed, about 90% were seen once. This chain links TRBV6-5 with TRBJ1-1; perhaps TRBD1 as D (5 bases). The sample consisted of peripheral blood. The origin of this receptor is a woman between 18 and 29 years old with acute or convalescent COVID-19. The CDR3 bases are TGTGCCAGCAGGGTAGAACGGGGGGAAGCTTTCTTT. Amino acids: CASRVERGEAFF.